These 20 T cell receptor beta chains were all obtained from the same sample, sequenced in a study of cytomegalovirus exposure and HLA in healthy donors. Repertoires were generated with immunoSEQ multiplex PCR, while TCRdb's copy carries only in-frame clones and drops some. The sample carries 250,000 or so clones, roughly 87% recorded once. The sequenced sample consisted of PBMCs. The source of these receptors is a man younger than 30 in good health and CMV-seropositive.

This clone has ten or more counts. The CDR3 DNA reads as TGTGCCAGCAGCTTAGCGGGACTAGCGGGGGAGCAGTTCTTC. Protein product: CASSLAGLAGEQFF. The V gene is TRBV7-9, the J gene TRBJ2-1, with 13 bases matching TRBD2. The V segment lost 0 bases and the J segment 10 bases; nucleotides outside the gene matches: 0. The CDR3 runs 14 residues. The germline gives CDR1 SEHNR, CDR2 FQNEAQ (reference sequence).

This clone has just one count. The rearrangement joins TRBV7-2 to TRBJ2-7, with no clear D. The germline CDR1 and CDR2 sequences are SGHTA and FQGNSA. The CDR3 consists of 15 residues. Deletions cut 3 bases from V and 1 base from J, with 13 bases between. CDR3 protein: CASSLERNPSYEQYF. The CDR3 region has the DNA TGTGCCAGCAGCTTGGAGCGTAACCCATCCTACGAGCAGTACTTC.

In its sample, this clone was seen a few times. In DNA form, the CDR3 reads TGTGCCAGCAGCGCGCTAGCGGGAGCCGGCAATGAGCAGTTCTTC. Encoded protein: CASSALAGAGNEQFF. The chain links TRBV9 to TRBJ2-1; TRBD2 aligns across 10 bases. Trimming at V came to 3 bases and at J to 6 bases, leaving 6 bases not matched to a gene. Per germline, CDR1 SGDLS and CDR2 YYNGEE. This CDR3 is 15 amino acids long.

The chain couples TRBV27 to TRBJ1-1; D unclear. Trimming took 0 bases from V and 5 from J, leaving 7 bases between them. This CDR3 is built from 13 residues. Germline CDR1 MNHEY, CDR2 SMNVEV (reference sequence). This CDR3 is CASSLSATTEAFF. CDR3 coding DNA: TGTGCCAGCAGTTTATCGGCGACGACTGAAGCTTTCTTT.

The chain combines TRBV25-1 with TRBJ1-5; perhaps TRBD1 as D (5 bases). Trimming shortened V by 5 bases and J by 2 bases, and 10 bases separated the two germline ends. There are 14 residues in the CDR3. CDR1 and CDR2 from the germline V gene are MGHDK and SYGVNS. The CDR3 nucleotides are TGTGCCAGCAGTAAAGCGGGGGGCAATCAGCCCCAGCATTTT. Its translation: CASSKAGGNQPQHF.

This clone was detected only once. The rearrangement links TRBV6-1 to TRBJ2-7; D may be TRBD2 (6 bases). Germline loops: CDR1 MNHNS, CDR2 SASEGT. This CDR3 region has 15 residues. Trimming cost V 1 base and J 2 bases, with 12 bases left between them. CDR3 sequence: CASSEVGLLTYEQYF. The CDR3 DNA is TGTGCCAGCAGTGAAGTGGGACTGCTAACCTACGAGCAGTACTTC.

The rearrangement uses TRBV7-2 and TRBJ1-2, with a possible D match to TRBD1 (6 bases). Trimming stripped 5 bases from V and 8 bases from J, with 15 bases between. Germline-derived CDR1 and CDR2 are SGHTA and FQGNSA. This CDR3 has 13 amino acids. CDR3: CASSLQGSDGYTF. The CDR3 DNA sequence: TGTGCCAGCAGCCTCCAGGGGTCTGACGGCTACACCTTC.

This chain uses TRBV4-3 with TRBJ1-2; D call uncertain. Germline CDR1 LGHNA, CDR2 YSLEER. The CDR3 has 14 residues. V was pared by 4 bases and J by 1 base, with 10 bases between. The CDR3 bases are TGCGCCAGCAGCCCCGGGCCGAGTAACTATGGCTACACCTTC. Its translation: CASSPGPSNYGYTF.

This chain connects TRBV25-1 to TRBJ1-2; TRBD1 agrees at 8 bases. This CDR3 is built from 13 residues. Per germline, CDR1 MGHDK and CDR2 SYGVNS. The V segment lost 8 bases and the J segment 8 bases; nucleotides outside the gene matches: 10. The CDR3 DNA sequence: TGTGCCAGCCGGGACAGGACTTTAGAGGGCTACACCTTC. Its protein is CASRDRTLEGYTF.

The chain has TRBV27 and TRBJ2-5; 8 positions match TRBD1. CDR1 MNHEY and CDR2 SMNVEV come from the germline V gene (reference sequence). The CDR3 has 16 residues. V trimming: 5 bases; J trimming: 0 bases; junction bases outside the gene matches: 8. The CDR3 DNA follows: TGTGCCAGCAGTCGCCCCGGGACAGGACACCAAGAGACCCAGTACTTC. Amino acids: CASSRPGTGHQETQYF.

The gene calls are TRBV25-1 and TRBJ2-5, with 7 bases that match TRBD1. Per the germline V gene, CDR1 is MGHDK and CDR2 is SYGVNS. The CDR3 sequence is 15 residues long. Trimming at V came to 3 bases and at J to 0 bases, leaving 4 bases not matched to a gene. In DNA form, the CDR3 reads TGTGCCAGCAGTGAGGCAGGGGGAGACCAAGAGACCCAGTACTTC. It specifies CASSEAGGDQETQYF. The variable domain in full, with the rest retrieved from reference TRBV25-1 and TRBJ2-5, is EADIYQTPRYLVIGTGKKITLECSQTMGHDKMYWYQQDPGMELHLIHYSYGVNSTEKGDLSSESTVSRIRTEHFPLTLESARPSHTSQYLCASSEAGGDQETQYFGPGTRLLVL.

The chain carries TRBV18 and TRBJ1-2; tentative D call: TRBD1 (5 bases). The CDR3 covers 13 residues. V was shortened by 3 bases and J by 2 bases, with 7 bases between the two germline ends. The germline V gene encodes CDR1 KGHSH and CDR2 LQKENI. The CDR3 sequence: CASSPDSNYGYTF. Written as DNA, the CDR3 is TGTGCCAGCTCACCCGACAGCAACTATGGCTACACCTTC.

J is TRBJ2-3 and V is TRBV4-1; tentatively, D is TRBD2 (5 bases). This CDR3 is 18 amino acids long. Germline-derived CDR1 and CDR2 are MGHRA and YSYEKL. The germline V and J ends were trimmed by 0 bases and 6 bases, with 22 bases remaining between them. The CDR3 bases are TGCGCCAGCAGCCAAGACTCCCAAGGGTCCTGGGGAGTGGATACGCAGTATTTT. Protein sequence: CASSQDSQGSWGVDTQYF.

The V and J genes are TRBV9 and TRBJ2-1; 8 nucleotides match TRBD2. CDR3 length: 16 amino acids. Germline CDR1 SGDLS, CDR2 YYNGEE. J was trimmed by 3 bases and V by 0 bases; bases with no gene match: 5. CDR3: CASSVVAGGGYNEQFF. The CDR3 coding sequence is TGTGCCAGCAGCGTAGTTGCGGGAGGAGGCTACAATGAGCAGTTCTTC.

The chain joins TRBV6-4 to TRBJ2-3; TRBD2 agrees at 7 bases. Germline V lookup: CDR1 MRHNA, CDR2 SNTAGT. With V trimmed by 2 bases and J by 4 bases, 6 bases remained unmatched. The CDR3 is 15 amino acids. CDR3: CASSDTPGGPDTQYF. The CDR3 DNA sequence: TGTGCCAGCAGTGACACGCCGGGAGGACCAGATACGCAGTATTTT.

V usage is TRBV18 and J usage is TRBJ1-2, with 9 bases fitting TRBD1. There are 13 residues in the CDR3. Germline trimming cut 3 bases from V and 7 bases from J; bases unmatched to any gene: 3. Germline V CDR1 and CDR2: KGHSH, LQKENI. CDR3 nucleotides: TGTGCCAGCTCACCCGACAGGGGGTTTGGCTACACCTTC. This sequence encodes CASSPDRGFGYTF.

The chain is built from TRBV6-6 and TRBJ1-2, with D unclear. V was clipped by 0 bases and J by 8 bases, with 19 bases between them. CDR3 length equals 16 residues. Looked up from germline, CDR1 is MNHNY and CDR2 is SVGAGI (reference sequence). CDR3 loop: CASSYSMVSGLDGYTF. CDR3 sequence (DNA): TGTGCCAGCAGTTACTCGATGGTCTCGGGGTTAGACGGCTACACCTTC.

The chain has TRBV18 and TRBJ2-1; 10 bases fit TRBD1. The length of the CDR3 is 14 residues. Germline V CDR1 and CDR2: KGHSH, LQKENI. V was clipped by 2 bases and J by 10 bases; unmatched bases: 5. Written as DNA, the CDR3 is TGTGCCAGCTCACCAGGACAGGGGGTTCGCGAGCAGTTCTTC. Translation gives CASSPGQGVREQFF.

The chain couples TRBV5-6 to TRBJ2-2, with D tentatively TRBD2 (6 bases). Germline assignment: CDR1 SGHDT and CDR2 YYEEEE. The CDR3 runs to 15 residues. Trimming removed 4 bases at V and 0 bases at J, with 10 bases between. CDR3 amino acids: CASSARRANTGELFF. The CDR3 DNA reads TGTGCCAGCAGCGCCCGGAGGGCGAACACCGGGGAGCTGTTTTTT. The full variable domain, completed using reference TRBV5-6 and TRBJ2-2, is DAGVTQSPTHLIKTRGQQVTLRCSPKSGHDTVSWYQQALGQGPQFIFQYYEEEERQRGNFPDRFSGHQFPNYSSELNVNALLLGDSALYLCASSARRANTGELFFGEGSRLTVL.

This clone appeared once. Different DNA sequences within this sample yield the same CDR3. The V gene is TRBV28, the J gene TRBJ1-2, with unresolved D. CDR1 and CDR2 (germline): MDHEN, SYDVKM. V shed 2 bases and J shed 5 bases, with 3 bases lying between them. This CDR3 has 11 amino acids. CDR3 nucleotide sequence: TGTGCCAGCAGTTTAAATTATGGCTACACCTTC. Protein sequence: CASSLNYGYTF.